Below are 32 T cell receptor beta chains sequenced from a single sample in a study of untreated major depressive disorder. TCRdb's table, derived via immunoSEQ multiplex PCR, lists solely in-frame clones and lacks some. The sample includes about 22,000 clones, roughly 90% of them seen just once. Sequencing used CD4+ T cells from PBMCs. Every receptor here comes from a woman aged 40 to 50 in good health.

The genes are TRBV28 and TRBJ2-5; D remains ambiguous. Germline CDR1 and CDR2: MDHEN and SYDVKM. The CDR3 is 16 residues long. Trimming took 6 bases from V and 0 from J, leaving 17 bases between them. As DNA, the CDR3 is TGTGCCAGCAGCCCCCCCAGAGCTTGGTACCAAGAGACCCAGTACTTC. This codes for CASSPPRAWYQETQYF.

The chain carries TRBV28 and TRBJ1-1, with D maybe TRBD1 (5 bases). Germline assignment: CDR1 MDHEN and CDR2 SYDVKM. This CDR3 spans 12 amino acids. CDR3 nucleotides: TGTGTGATAGGGGAGGGCGACACTGAAGCTTTCTTT. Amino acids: CVIGEGDTEAFF.

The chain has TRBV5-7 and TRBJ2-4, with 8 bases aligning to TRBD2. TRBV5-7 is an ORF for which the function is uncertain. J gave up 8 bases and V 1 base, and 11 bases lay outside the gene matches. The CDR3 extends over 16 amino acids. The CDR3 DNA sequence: TGTGCCAGCAGCTTGAAGCACCCTGGACTAGCCCACATTCAGTACTTC. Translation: CASSLKHPGLAHIQYF.

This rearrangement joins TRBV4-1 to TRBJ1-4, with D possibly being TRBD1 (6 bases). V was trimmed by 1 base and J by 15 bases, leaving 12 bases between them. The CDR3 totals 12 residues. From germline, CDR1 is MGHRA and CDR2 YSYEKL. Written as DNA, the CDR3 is TGCGCCAGCAGCCAAGCCGGGACAAGGGTGTTTTTT. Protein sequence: CASSQAGTRVFF.

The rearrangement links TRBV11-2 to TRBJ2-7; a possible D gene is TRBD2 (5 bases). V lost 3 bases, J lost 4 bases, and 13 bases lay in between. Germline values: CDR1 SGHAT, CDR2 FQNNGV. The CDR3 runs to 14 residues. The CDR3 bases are TGTGCCAGCAGCTTCGGGAACCTGCGGTACGAGCAGTACTTC. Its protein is CASSFGNLRYEQYF.

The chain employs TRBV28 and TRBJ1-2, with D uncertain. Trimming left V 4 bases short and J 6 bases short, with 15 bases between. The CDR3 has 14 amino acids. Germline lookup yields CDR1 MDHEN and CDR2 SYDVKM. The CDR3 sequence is CASSSTPQYNGYTF. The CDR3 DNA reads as TGTGCCAGCAGTTCTACCCCACAGTATAATGGCTACACCTTC.

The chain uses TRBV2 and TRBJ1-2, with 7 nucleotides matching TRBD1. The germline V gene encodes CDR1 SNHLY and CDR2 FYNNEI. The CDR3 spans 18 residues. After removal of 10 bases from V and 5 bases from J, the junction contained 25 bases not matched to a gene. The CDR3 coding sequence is TGTGCCACCAGACAGGGAAGGGGCCCAAGGGTGGGCTCATATGGCTACACCTTC. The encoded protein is CATRQGRGPRVGSYGYTF.

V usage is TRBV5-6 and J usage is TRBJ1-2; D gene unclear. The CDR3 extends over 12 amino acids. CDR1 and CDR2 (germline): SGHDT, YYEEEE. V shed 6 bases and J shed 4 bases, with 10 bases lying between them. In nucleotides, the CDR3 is TGTGCCAGCAATGGTCCCGGCTATGGCTACACCTTC. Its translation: CASNGPGYGYTF.

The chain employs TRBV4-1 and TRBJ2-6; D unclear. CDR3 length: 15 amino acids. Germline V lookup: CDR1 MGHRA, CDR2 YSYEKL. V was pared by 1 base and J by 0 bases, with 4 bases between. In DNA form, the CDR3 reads TGCGCCAGCAGCCAAGTTTCCTCTGGGGCCAACGTCCTGACTTTC. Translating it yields CASSQVSSGANVLTF.

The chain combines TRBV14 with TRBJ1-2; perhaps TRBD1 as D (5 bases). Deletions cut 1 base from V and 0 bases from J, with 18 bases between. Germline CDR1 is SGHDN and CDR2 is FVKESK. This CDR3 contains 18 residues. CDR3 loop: CASSQVGAGSEANYGYTF. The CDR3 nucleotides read TGTGCCAGCAGCCAAGTCGGGGCAGGTAGCGAGGCTAACTATGGCTACACCTTC.

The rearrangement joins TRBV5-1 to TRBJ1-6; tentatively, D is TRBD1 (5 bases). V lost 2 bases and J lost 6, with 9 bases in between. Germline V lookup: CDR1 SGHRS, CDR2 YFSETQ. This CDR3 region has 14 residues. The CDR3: CASSFQGGNSPLHF. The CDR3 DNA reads TGCGCCAGCAGCTTTCAGGGAGGTAATTCACCCCTCCACTTT.

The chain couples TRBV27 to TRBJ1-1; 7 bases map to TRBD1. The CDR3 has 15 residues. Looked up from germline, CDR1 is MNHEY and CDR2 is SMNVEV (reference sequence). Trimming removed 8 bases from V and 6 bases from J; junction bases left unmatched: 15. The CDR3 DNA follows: TGTGCCAGCGGCGAGAGACAGGGCAAGGACTCTGAAGCTTTCTTT. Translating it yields CASGERQGKDSEAFF.

CDR3 coding DNA: TGTGCCAGCAGCCCCGACAGGAGCCATGAGCAGTTCTTC. This encodes CASSPDRSHEQFF. V usage is TRBV5-6 and J usage is TRBJ2-1; D perhaps matches TRBD1 (6 bases). There are 13 residues in the CDR3. Germline lookup yields CDR1 SGHDT and CDR2 YYEEEE. Trimming took 4 bases from V and 8 from J, leaving 13 bases between them. Drawing the rest from reference TRBV5-6 and TRBJ2-1, the complete variable domain is DAGVTQSPTHLIKTRGQQVTLRCSPKSGHDTVSWYQQALGQGPQFIFQYYEEEERQRGNFPDRFSGHQFPNYSSELNVNALLLGDSALYLCASSPDRSHEQFFGPGTRLTVL.

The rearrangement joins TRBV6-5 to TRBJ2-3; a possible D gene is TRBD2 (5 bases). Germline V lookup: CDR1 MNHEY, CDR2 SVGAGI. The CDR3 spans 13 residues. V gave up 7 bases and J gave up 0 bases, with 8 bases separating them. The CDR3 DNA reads TGTGCCAGCACTCGGGAAAGCACAGATACGCAGTATTTT. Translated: CASTRESTDTQYF.

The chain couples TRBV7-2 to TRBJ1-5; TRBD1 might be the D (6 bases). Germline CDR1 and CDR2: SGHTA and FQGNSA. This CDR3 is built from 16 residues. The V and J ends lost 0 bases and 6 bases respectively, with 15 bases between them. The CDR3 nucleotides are TGTGCCAGCAGCTTAGCCGGTACCGGGGGCGGTCAGCCCCAGCATTTT. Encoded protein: CASSLAGTGGGQPQHF.

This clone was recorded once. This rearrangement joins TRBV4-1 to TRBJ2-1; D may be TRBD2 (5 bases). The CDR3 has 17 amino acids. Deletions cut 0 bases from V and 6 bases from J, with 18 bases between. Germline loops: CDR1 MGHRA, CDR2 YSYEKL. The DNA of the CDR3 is TGCGCCAGCAGCCAAGATCCCGCTAGTGAGGGCCCCAATGAGCAGTTCTTC. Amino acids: CASSQDPASEGPNEQFF.

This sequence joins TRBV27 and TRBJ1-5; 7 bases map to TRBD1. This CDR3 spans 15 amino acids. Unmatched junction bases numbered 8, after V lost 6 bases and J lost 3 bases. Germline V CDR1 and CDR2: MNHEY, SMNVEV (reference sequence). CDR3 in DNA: TGTGCCAGCAGACCCACAGGGGTTACCAATCAGCCCCAGCATTTT. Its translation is CASRPTGVTNQPQHF.

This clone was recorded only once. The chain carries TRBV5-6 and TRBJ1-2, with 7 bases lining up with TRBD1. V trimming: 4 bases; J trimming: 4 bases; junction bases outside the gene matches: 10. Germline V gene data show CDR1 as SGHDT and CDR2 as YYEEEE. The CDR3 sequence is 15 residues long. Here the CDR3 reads CASSPGDRVFYGYTF. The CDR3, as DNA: TGTGCCAGCAGCCCAGGTGACAGGGTGTTCTATGGCTACACCTTC.

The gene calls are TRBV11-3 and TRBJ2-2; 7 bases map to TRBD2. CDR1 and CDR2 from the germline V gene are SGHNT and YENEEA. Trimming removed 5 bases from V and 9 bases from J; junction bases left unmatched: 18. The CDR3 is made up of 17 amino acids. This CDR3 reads CASSPRRWEGRSRELFF. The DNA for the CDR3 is TGTGCCAGCAGCCCGCGTCGGTGGGAGGGCCGGTCGAGGGAGCTGTTTTTT.

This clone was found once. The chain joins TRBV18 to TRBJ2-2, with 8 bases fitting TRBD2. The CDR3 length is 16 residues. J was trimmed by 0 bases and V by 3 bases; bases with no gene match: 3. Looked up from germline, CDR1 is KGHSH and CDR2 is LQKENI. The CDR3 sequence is CASSPSGGTNTGELFF. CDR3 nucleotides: TGTGCCAGCTCACCGTCGGGGGGGACGAACACCGGGGAGCTGTTTTTT.

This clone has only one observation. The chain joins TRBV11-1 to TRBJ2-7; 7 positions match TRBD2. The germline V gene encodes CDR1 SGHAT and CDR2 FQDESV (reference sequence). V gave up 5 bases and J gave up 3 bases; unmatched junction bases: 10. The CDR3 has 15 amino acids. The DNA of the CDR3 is TGTGCCAGCAGCCCCGGGGGACTAACTCACTACGAGCAGTACTTC. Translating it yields CASSPGGLTHYEQYF.

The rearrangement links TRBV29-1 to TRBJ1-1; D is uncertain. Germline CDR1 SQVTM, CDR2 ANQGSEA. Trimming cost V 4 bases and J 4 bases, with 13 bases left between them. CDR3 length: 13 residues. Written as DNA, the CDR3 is TGCAGCGTTGTCAAGGGCGCGACCACTGAAGCTTTCTTT. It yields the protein CSVVKGATTEAFF. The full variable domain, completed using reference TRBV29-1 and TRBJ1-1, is SAVISQKPSRDICQRGTSLTIQCQVDSQVTMMFWYRQQPGQSLTLIATANQGSEATYESGFVIDKFPISRPNLTFSTLTVSNMSPEDSSIYLCSVVKGATTEAFFGQGTRLTVV.

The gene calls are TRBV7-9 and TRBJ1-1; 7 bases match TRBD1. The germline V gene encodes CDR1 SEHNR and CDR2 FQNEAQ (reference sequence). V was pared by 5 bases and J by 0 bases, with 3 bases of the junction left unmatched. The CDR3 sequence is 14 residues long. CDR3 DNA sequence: TGTGCCAGCAGCGAACAGGGGATGAACACTGAAGCTTTCTTT. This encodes CASSEQGMNTEAFF.

The CDR3 DNA follows: TGTGCCACCGGACAGCTAGCCAAAAACATTCAGTACTTC. Protein product: CATGQLAKNIQYF. This rearrangement joins TRBV2 to TRBJ2-4; a weak D match, TRBD1 (6 bases). The CDR3 has 13 residues. V was shortened by 10 bases and J by 0 bases, with 10 bases between the two germline ends. The germline gives CDR1 SNHLY, CDR2 FYNNEI.

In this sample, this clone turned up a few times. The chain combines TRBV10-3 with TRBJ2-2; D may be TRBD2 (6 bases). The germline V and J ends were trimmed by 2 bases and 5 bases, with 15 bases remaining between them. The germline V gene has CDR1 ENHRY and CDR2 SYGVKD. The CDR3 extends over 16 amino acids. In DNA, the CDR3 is TGTGCCATCAGTGAGAAGGTGGGAGGAAATACCGGGGAGCTGTTTTTT. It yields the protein CAISEKVGGNTGELFF.

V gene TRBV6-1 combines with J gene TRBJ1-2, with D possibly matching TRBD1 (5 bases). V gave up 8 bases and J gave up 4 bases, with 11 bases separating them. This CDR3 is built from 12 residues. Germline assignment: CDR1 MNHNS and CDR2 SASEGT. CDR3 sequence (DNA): TGTGCCAGCGGGGACGGTGGCTATGGCTACACCTTC. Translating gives CASGDGGYGYTF.

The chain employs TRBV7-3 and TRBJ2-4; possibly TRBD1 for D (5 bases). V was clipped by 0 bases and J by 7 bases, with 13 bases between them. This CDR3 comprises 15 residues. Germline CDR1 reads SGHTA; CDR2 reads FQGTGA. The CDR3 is CASSLTAGRGNIQYF. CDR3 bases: TGTGCCAGCAGCTTAACGGCAGGGCGAGGTAACATTCAGTACTTC.

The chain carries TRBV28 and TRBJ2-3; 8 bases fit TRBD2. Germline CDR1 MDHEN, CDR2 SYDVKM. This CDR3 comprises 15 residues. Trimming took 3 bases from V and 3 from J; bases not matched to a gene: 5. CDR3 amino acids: CASSFGGGLTDTQYF. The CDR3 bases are TGTGCCAGCAGTTTCGGGGGGGGCCTGACAGATACGCAGTATTTT.

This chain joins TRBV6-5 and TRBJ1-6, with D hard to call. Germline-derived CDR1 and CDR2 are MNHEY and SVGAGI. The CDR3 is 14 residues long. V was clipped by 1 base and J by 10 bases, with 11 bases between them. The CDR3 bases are TGTGCCAGCAGTTACTTACAGATAGCCTCACCCCTCCACTTT. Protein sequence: CASSYLQIASPLHF.

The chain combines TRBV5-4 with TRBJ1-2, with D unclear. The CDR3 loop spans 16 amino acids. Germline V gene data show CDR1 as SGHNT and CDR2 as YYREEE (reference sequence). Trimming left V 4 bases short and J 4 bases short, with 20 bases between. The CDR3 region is CASSPARAISGYGYTF. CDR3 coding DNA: TGTGCCAGCAGCCCTGCCCGGGCCATTTCGGGCTATGGCTACACCTTC.

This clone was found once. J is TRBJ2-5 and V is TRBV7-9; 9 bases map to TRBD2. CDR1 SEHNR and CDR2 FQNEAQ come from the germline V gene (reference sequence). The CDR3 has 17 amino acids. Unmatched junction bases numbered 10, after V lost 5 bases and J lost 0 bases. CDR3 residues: CASSLGLARKYQETQYF. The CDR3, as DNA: TGTGCCAGCAGCCTCGGACTAGCGAGGAAGTACCAAGAGACCCAGTACTTC.

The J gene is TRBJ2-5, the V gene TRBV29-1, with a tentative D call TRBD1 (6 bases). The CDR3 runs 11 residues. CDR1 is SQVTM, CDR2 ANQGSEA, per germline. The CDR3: CRAGASKTQYF. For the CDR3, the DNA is TGCAGAGCAGGGGCGTCGAAGACCCAGTACTTC.